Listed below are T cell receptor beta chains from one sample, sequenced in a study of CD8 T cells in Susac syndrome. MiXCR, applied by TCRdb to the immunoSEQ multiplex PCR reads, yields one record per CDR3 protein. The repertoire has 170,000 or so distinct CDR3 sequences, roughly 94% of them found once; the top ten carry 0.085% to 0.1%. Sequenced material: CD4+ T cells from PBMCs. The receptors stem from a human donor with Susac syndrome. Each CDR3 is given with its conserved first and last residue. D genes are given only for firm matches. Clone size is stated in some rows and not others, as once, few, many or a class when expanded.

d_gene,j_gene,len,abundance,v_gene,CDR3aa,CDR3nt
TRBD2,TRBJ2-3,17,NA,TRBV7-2,CASSSRTSEPSTDTQYF,TGTGCCAGCAGCTCTAGGACTAGCGAGCCTAGCACAGATACGCAGTATTTT
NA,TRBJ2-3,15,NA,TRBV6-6,CASTRAPDGTDTQYF,TGTGCCAGCACCCGAGCCCCCGACGGCACAGATACGCAGTATTTT
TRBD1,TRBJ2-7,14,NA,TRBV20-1,CSARGTGGFYEQYF,TGCAGTGCTAGAGGGACAGGGGGTTTCTACGAGCAGTACTTC
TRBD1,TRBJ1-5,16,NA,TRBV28,CASSPRQGTSNQPQHF,TGTGCCAGCAGTCCCCGACAGGGTACGAGCAATCAGCCCCAGCATTTT
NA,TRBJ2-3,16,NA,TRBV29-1,CSVEDWGALATDTQYF,TGCAGCGTTGAAGACTGGGGGGCGCTAGCGACAGATACGCAGTATTTT
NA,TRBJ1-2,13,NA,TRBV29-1,CSVEQTINYGYTF,TGCAGCGTTGAGCAGACAATAAACTATGGCTACACCTTC
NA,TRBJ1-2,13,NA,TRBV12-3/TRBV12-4,CASSKTGGYGYTF,TGTGCCAGCAGTAAAACAGGTGGCTATGGCTACACCTTC
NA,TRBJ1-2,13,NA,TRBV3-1,CASSLNERHGYTF,TGTGCCAGCAGCCTAAACGAACGCCATGGCTACACCTTC
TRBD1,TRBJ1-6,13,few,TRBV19,CASGRQGSPPLHF,TGTGCCAGCGGGAGACAGGGAAGTCCACCCCTCCACTTT
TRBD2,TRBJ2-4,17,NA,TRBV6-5,CASSYSNRDGRKNIQYF,TGTGCCAGCAGTTACTCGAATCGTGACGGGAGGAAAAACATTCAGTACTTC
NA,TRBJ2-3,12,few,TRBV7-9,CASSLEDDTQYF,TGTGCCAGCAGCTTAGAGGATGATACGCAGTATTTT
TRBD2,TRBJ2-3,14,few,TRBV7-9,CASSFGTSGDTQYF,TGTGCCAGCAGCTTCGGGACTAGCGGGGATACGCAGTATTTT
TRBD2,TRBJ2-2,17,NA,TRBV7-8,CASSSGLAGENTGELFF,TGTGCCAGCAGCTCGGGACTAGCGGGGGAGAACACCGGGGAGCTGTTTTTT
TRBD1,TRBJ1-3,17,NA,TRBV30,CAWSPPNRGSLGNTIYF,TGTGCCTGGAGTCCCCCTAACAGGGGGTCCCTTGGAAACACCATATATTTT
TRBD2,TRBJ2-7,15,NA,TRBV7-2,CASSSSGGTAYEQYF,TGTGCCAGCAGCTCGTCCGGGGGGACGGCCTACGAGCAGTACTTC
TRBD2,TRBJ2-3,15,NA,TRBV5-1,CASSLIREGPDTQYF,TGCGCCAGCAGCCTGATACGGGAGGGCCCAGATACGCAGTATTTT
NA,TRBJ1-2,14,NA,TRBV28,CASSLGDPAYGYTF,TGTGCCAGCAGTTTAGGGGACCCTGCCTATGGCTACACCTTC
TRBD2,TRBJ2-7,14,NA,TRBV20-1,CSARDGLASYEQYF,TGCAGTGCTAGAGATGGACTAGCCTCCTACGAGCAGTACTTC
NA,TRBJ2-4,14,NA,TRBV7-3,CASSLTGPPTIQYF,TGTGCCAGCAGCTTAACCGGGCCCCCGACCATTCAGTACTTC
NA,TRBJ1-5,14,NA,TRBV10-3,CAISEAKINQPQHF,TGTGCCATCAGTGAGGCAAAAATCAATCAGCCCCAGCATTTT
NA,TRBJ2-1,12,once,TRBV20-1,CSARSDLNEQFF,TGCAGTGCTAGATCGGATCTCAATGAGCAGTTCTTC
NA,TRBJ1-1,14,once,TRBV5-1,CASSLSTANTEAFF,TGCGCCAGCAGCTTATCGACAGCGAACACTGAAGCTTTCTTT
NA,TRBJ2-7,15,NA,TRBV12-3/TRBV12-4,CASSLSGAISYEQYF,TGTGCCAGCAGTTTATCAGGGGCTATTTCCTACGAGCAGTACTTC
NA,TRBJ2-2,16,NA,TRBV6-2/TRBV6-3,CASSVTGLANTGELFF,TGTGCCAGCAGTGTGACAGGACTGGCGAACACCGGGGAGCTGTTTTTT
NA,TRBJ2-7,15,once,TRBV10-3,CAISEGTRGIYEQYF,TGTGCCATCAGTGAAGGGACCCGGGGGATCTACGAGCAGTACTTC
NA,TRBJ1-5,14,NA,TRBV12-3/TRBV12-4,CASSVNSFSQPQHF,TGTGCCAGCAGTGTAAACAGTTTTAGTCAGCCCCAGCATTTT